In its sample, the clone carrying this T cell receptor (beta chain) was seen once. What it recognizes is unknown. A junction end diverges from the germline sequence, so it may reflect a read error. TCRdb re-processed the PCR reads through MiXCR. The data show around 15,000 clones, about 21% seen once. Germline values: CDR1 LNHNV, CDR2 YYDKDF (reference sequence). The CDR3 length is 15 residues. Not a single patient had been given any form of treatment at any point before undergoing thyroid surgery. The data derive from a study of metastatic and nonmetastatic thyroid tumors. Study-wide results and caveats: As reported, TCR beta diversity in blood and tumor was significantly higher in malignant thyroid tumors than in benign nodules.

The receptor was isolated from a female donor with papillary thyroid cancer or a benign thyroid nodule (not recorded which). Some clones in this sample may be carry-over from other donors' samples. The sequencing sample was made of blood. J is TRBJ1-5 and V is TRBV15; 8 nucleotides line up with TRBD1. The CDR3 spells CATSRWDRKDQTQHF. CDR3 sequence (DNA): TGTGCCACCAGCAGATGGGACAGGAAAGATCAGACCCAGCATTTT.